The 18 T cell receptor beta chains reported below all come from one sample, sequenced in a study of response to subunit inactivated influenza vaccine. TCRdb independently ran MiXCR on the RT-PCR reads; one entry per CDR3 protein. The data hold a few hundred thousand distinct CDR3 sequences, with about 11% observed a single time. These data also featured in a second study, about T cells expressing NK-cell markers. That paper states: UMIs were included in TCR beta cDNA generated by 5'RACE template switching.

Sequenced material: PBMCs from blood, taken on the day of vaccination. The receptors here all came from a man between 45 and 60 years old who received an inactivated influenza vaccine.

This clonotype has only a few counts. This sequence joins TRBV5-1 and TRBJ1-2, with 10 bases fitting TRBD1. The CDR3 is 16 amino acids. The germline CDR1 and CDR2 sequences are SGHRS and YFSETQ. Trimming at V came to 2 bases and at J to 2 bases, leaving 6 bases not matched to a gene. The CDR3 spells CASSFIDRGQNYGYTF. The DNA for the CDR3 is TGCGCCAGCAGCTTTATAGACAGGGGGCAAAACTATGGCTACACCTTC.

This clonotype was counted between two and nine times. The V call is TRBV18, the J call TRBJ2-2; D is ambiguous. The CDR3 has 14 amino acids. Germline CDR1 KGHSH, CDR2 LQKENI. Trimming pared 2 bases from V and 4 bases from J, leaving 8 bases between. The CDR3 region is CASSPISGTGELFF. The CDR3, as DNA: TGTGCCAGCTCACCAATATCCGGCACCGGGGAGCTGTTTTTT.

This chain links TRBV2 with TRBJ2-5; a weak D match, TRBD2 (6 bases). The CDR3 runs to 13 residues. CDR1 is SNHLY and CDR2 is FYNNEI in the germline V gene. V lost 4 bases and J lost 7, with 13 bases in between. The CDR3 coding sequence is TGTGCCAGCAGTGTGGAGGGAAGGGGGACCCAGTACTTC. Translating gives CASSVEGRGTQYF.

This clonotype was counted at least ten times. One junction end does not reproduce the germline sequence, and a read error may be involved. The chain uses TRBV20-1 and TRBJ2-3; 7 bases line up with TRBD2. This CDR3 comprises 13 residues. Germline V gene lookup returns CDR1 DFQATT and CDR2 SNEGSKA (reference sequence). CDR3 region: CSARTPSGRPGDF. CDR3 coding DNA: TGCAGTGCTAGAACCCCTAGCGGAAGGCCCGGGGATTTT.

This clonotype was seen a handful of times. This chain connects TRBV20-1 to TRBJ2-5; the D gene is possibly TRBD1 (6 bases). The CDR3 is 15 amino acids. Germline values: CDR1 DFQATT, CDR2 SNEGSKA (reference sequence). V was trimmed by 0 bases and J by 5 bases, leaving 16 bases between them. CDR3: CSARDIQGTWETQYF. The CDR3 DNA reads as TGCAGTGCTAGAGATATACAGGGTACTTGGGAGACCCAGTACTTC.

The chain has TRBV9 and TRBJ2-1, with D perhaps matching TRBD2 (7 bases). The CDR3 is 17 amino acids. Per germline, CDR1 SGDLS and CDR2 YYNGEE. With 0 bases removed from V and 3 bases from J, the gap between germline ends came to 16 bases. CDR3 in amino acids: CASSVAKGEGHYNEQFF. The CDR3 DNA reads TGTGCCAGCAGCGTAGCAAAGGGGGAGGGCCACTACAATGAGCAGTTCTTC.

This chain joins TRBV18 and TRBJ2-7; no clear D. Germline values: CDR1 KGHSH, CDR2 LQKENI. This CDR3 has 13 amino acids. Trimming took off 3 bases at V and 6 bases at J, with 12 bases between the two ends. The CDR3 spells CASSPGAWREQYF. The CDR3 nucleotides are TGTGCCAGCTCACCTGGTGCGTGGCGCGAGCAGTACTTC.

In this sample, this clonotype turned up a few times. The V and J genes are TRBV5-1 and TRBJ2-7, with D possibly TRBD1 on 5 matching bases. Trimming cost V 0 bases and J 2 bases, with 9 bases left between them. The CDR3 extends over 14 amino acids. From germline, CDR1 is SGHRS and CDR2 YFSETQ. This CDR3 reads CASSLGQSAYEQYF. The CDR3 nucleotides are TGCGCCAGCAGCTTGGGACAGTCTGCCTACGAGCAGTACTTC.

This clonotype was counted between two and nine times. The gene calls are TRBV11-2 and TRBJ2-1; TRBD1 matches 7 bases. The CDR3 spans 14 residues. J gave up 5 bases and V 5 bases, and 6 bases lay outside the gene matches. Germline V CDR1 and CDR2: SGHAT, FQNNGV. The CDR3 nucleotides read TGTGCCAGCAGCCGTCGGGACAGCAACAATGAGCAGTTCTTC. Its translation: CASSRRDSNNEQFF.

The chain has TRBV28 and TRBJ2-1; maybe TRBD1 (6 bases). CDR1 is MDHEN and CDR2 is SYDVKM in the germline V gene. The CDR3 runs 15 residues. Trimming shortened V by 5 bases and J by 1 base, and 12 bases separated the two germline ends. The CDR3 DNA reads TGTGCCAGCAGTAGTACAGGGCAATCCTACAATGAGCAGTTCTTC. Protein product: CASSSTGQSYNEQFF.

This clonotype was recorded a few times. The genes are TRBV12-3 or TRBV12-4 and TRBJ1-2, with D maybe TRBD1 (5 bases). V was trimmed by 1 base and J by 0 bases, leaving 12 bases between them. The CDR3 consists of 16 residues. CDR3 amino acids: CASSLENRFPNYGYTF. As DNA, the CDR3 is TGTGCCAGCAGTTTAGAAAACAGGTTTCCTAACTATGGCTACACCTTC.

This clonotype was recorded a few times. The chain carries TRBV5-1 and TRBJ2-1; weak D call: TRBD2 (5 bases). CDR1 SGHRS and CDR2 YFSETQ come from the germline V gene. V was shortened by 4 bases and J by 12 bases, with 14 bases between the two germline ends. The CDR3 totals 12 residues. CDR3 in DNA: TGCGCCAGCAGCCCGGGAACTGGGGTGCAGTTCTTC. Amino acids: CASSPGTGVQFF.

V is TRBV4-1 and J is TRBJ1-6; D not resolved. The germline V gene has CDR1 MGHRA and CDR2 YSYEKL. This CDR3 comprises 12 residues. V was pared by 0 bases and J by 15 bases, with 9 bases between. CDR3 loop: CASSQDRGYLHF. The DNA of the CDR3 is TGCGCCAGCAGCCAAGATCGGGGATACCTCCACTTT.

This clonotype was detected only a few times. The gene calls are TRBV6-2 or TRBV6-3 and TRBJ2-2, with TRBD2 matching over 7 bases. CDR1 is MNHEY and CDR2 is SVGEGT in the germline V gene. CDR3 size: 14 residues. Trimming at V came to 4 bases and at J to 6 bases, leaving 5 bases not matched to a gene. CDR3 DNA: TGTGCCAGCAGTTCCAACCTAGCGGCCGGGGAGCTGTTTTTT. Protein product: CASSSNLAAGELFF.

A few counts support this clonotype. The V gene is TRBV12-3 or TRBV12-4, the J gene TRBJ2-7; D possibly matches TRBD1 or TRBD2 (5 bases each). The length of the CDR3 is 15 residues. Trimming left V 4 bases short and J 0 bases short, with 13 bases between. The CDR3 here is CASSWGPGVSYEQYF. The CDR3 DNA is TGTGCCAGCAGTTGGGGCCCCGGGGTCTCCTACGAGCAGTACTTC.

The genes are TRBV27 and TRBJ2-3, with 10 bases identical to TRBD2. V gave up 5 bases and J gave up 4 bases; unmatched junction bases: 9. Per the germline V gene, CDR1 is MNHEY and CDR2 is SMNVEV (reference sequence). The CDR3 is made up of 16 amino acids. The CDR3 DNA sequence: TGTGCCAGCAGTCCCAAGCGGGGGGGCGGGGCAGATACGCAGTATTTT. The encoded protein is CASSPKRGGGADTQYF.

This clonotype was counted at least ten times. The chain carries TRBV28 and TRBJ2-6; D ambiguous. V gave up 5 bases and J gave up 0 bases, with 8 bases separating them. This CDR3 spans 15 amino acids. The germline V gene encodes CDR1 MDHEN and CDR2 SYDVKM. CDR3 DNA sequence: TGTGCCAGCAGTCCCGGGCACTCTGGGGCCAACGTCCTGACTTTC. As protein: CASSPGHSGANVLTF.

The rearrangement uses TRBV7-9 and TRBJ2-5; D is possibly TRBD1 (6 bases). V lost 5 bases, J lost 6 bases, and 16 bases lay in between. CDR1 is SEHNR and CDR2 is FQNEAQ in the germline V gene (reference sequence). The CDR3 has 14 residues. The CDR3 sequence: CASSLRQDRQTQYF. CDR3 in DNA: TGTGCCAGCAGCCTCAGACAGGATCGACAGACCCAGTACTTC.